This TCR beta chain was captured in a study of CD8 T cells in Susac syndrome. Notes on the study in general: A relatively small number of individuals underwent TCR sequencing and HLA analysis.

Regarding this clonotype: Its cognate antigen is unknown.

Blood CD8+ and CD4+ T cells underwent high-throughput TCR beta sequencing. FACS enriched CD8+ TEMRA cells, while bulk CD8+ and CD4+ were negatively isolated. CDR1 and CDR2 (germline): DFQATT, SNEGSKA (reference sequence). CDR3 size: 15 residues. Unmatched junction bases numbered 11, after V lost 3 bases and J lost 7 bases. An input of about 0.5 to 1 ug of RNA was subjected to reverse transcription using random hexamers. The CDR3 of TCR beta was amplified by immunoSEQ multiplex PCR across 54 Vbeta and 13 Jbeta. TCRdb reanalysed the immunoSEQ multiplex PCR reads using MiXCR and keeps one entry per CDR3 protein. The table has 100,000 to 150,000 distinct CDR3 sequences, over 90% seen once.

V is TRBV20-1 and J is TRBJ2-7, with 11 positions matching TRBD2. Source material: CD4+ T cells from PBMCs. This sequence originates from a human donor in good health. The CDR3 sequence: CSASSPGLAVQEQYF. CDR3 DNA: TGCAGTGCTAGTTCCCCGGGACTAGCGGTTCAGGAGCAGTACTTC.